These T cell receptor beta chains were read from a single sample in a study of cytomegalovirus exposure and HLA in healthy donors. Assay: immunoSEQ multiplex PCR; the TCRdb copy retains only in-frame clones and omits some. The data contain nearly 110,000 clones, roughly 82% of them singletons. Material: PBMCs. These receptors were collected from a male donor in good health and CMV-seronegative. The CDR3 runs from the conserved cysteine through the conserved F or W. The D gene is left open where the match is weak. Clone size is given for some rows only: seen once, a few or many times, or a class if the clone is expanded.

d_gene: TRBD2
v_gene: TRBV27
abundance: -
j_gene: TRBJ2-7
CDR3nt: TGTGCCAGCGCATCCGGGACTAGCGGGACGGAGCAGTACTTC
CDR3aa: CASASGTSGTEQYF

d_gene: -
v_gene: TRBV6-5
abundance: -
j_gene: TRBJ1-2
CDR3nt: TGTGCCAGCAGGCCTCCCGGTCAGGGTGACGGCTACACCTTC
CDR3aa: CASRPPGQGDGYTF

d_gene: TRBD2
v_gene: TRBV7-9
abundance: -
j_gene: TRBJ2-1
CDR3nt: TGTGCCAGCAGACCCGAAACTAGCGCCTACTACAATGAGCAGTTCTTC
CDR3aa: CASRPETSAYYNEQFF

d_gene: -
v_gene: TRBV28
abundance: -
j_gene: TRBJ2-3
CDR3nt: TGTGCCAGCACCCCAACTACCACAGATACGCAGTATTTT
CDR3aa: CASTPTTTDTQYF

d_gene: TRBD1
v_gene: TRBV5-5
abundance: -
j_gene: TRBJ2-2
CDR3nt: TGTGCCAGCAGCCCAACCGGGACAGGCGTCACCGGGGAGCTGTTTTTT
CDR3aa: CASSPTGTGVTGELFF

d_gene: -
v_gene: TRBV7-9
abundance: -
j_gene: TRBJ1-2
CDR3nt: TGTGCCAGCAGCCCGACAGTTACTAACTATGGCTACACCTTC
CDR3aa: CASSPTVTNYGYTF

d_gene: TRBD2
v_gene: TRBV11-2
abundance: -
j_gene: TRBJ2-1
CDR3nt: TGTGCCAGCAGCTTAGCCGGACTAGCTCACACCTACAATGAGCAGTTCTTC
CDR3aa: CASSLAGLAHTYNEQFF

d_gene: -
v_gene: TRBV5-4
abundance: -
j_gene: TRBJ2-5
CDR3nt: TGTGCCAGCAGCCTTAGATTAGGGGTCGAGACCCAGTACTTC
CDR3aa: CASSLRLGVETQYF

d_gene: -
v_gene: TRBV5-6
abundance: -
j_gene: TRBJ1-2
CDR3nt: TGTGCCAGCAGCTTGGGGGCCGGGGGGGACTATGGCTACACCTTC
CDR3aa: CASSLGAGGDYGYTF

d_gene: -
v_gene: TRBV9
abundance: -
j_gene: TRBJ2-5
CDR3nt: TGTGCCAGCAGCTCAGGGGGGCGGGGAGAGACCCAGTACTTC
CDR3aa: CASSSGGRGETQYF

d_gene: -
v_gene: TRBV29-1
abundance: few
j_gene: TRBJ2-5
CDR3nt: TGCAGCGTTGACTGGCAGTTGGAGACCCAGTACTTC
CDR3aa: CSVDWQLETQYF

d_gene: -
v_gene: TRBV27
abundance: -
j_gene: TRBJ2-7
CDR3nt: TGTGCCAGCAGTTTATCTTCCCCCGGGTCCTACGAGCAGTACTTC
CDR3aa: CASSLSSPGSYEQYF

d_gene: TRBD1
v_gene: TRBV9
abundance: -
j_gene: TRBJ1-2
CDR3nt: TGTGCCAGCAGCGTAGGAGACAGGGGAATAGAGGGCTACACCTTC
CDR3aa: CASSVGDRGIEGYTF

d_gene: -
v_gene: TRBV4-2
abundance: -
j_gene: TRBJ1-1
CDR3nt: TGTGCCAGCAGCCAAGGACGAGTGGTCATCCGGGAGGGGAACACTGAAGCTTTCTTT
CDR3aa: CASSQGRVVIREGNTEAFF

d_gene: TRBD2
v_gene: TRBV6-5
abundance: -
j_gene: TRBJ2-7
CDR3nt: TGTGCCAGCAGTTACATCGTCGCGGGAGGATACGAGCAGTACTTC
CDR3aa: CASSYIVAGGYEQYF

d_gene: TRBD1
v_gene: TRBV18
abundance: few
j_gene: TRBJ1-5
CDR3nt: TGTGCCAGCTCAGGGACAGACGATCAGCCCCAGCATTTT
CDR3aa: CASSGTDDQPQHF

d_gene: TRBD1
v_gene: TRBV2
abundance: -
j_gene: TRBJ1-6
CDR3nt: TGTGCCAGCAGGTCCACCACAGGGGCTGATAATTCACCCCTCCACTTT
CDR3aa: CASRSTTGADNSPLHF

d_gene: -
v_gene: TRBV27
abundance: -
j_gene: TRBJ2-7
CDR3nt: TGTGCCAGCAGTTTGAAAGGGACATCTCTGGGATACGAGCAGTACTTC
CDR3aa: CASSLKGTSLGYEQYF

d_gene: -
v_gene: TRBV21-1
abundance: -
j_gene: TRBJ1-2
CDR3nt: TGTGCCAGCAGCAAAGGGGGGGGTTACAGAAACTATGGCTACACCTTC
CDR3aa: CASSKGGGYRNYGYTF

d_gene: -
v_gene: TRBV7-3
abundance: -
j_gene: TRBJ2-3
CDR3nt: TGTGCCAGCAGCTTAAGAGGCGGCGGGCTCGGTTCAGATACGCAGTATTTT
CDR3aa: CASSLRGGGLGSDTQYF

d_gene: TRBD1
v_gene: TRBV7-9
abundance: -
j_gene: TRBJ2-5
CDR3nt: TGTGCCAGCAGCTCTTCGCGGGACAGGGGGCATCTTCAAGAGACCCAGTACTTC
CDR3aa: CASSSSRDRGHLQETQYF

d_gene: -
v_gene: TRBV25-1
abundance: -
j_gene: TRBJ2-7
CDR3nt: TGTGCCAGTTCTAACTCCTACGAGCAGTACTTC
CDR3aa: CASSNSYEQYF

d_gene: -
v_gene: TRBV5-1
abundance: -
j_gene: TRBJ2-1
CDR3nt: TGCGCCAGCAGCTTCGGACAGAGCTCCTACAATGAGCAGTTCTTC
CDR3aa: CASSFGQSSYNEQFF

d_gene: TRBD1
v_gene: TRBV9
abundance: few
j_gene: TRBJ1-5
CDR3nt: TGTGCCAGCAGCGTAGGGGGACAGGGCGCTCAGCCCCAGCATTTT
CDR3aa: CASSVGGQGAQPQHF

d_gene: TRBD1
v_gene: TRBV18
abundance: -
j_gene: TRBJ2-1
CDR3nt: TGTGCCAGCTCGGGACAGTCCTACAATGAGCAGTTCTTC
CDR3aa: CASSGQSYNEQFF

d_gene: -
v_gene: TRBV6-5
abundance: -
j_gene: TRBJ1-1
CDR3nt: TGTGCCAGCAGTTACTACCGGACGGGGACTGAAGCTTTCTTT
CDR3aa: CASSYYRTGTEAFF

d_gene: -
v_gene: TRBV21-1
abundance: -
j_gene: TRBJ2-7
CDR3nt: TGTGCCAGCAGCAAGGTACTCCTCCGCTACGAGCAGTACTTC
CDR3aa: CASSKVLLRYEQYF

d_gene: -
v_gene: TRBV6-1
abundance: -
j_gene: TRBJ2-7
CDR3nt: TGTGCCAGCAGTGAATTTGAGGGCTACGAGCAGTACTTC
CDR3aa: CASSEFEGYEQYF

d_gene: -
v_gene: TRBV9
abundance: -
j_gene: TRBJ2-7
CDR3nt: TGTGCCAGCAGCCCCTACCCGAACTCCTACGAGCAGTACTTC
CDR3aa: CASSPYPNSYEQYF

d_gene: -
v_gene: TRBV6-1
abundance: once
j_gene: TRBJ2-7
CDR3nt: TGTGCCAGCAGTTTTCGTGGGGGCTCGTACGAGCAGTACTTC
CDR3aa: CASSFRGGSYEQYF

d_gene: TRBD2
v_gene: TRBV9
abundance: -
j_gene: TRBJ2-1
CDR3nt: TGTGCCAGCAGCGATCCGGGACTAGCGGGAGGTGGGGATGAGCAGTTCTTC
CDR3aa: CASSDPGLAGGGDEQFF

d_gene: TRBD1
v_gene: TRBV6-1
abundance: -
j_gene: TRBJ1-1
CDR3nt: TGTGCCAGCAGTGTGGAACAGGGGTTCGTGGGCACTGAAGCTTTCTTT
CDR3aa: CASSVEQGFVGTEAFF

d_gene: -
v_gene: TRBV25-1
abundance: -
j_gene: TRBJ2-1
CDR3nt: TGTGCCAGCAGCCCGAGCGGAGGACCCTACAATGAGCAGTTCTTC
CDR3aa: CASSPSGGPYNEQFF

d_gene: -
v_gene: TRBV27
abundance: -
j_gene: TRBJ2-1
CDR3nt: TGTGCCAGCAGTTTGGACTTCGGCTTCTACAATGAGCAGTTCTTC
CDR3aa: CASSLDFGFYNEQFF

d_gene: -
v_gene: TRBV4-1
abundance: -
j_gene: TRBJ2-6
CDR3nt: TGCGCCAGCAGCCAAGGGCCGCAGGGTGGCGGGGCCAACGTCCTGACTTTC
CDR3aa: CASSQGPQGGGANVLTF

d_gene: -
v_gene: TRBV5-1
abundance: once
j_gene: TRBJ1-2
CDR3nt: TGCGCCAGCAGCTTGGGGCCAGATTATGGCTACACCTTC
CDR3aa: CASSLGPDYGYTF

d_gene: -
v_gene: TRBV5-1
abundance: few
j_gene: TRBJ2-5
CDR3nt: TGCGCCAGCAGCTTCGGGCGGGTTCCTGAGACCCAGTACTTC
CDR3aa: CASSFGRVPETQYF

d_gene: -
v_gene: TRBV27
abundance: -
j_gene: TRBJ2-1
CDR3nt: TGTGCCAGCAGTTCAGGTACTAGTCCATACAATGAGCAGTTCTTC
CDR3aa: CASSSGTSPYNEQFF

d_gene: -
v_gene: TRBV5-4
abundance: -
j_gene: TRBJ2-3
CDR3nt: TGTGCCAGCAGCTTACAGCGGGGCACAGATACGCAGTATTTT
CDR3aa: CASSLQRGTDTQYF

d_gene: -
v_gene: TRBV15
abundance: -
j_gene: TRBJ1-1
CDR3nt: TGTGCCACCCGCCCGGGGTCGGTCACTGAAGCTTTCTTT
CDR3aa: CATRPGSVTEAFF

d_gene: TRBD2
v_gene: TRBV6-5
abundance: -
j_gene: TRBJ2-5
CDR3nt: TGTGCCAGCAGTTACTCGGGGGGGACGCAAGAGACCCAGTACTTC
CDR3aa: CASSYSGGTQETQYF

d_gene: TRBD1
v_gene: TRBV7-9
abundance: -
j_gene: TRBJ1-4
CDR3nt: TGTGCCAGCAGCTTAGGTCGGGACAGGGAAAAACTGTTTTTT
CDR3aa: CASSLGRDREKLFF